The source of this TCR beta chain is a study of blood T cell repertoires in COVID-19. On the study more broadly: COVID-19 samples collected from the United States, Italy and Spain covered acute and convalescent phases. PBMCs, B-cell-depleted T cells, or T cells were the source of the cDNA or gDNA that made up the material.

The CDR3 loop spans 16 amino acids. Germline V CDR1 and CDR2: SEHNR, FQNEAQ (reference sequence). V lost 2 bases and J 5 bases, leaving 16 bases between the germline ends. The authors' processing: By means of reference gene primer amplification, nucleated cell counts were estimated. The method was immunoSEQ multiplex PCR; TCRdb's version includes in-frame clones alone and lacks a portion of them. V and J calls and clone size are given by that table; D and trimming were obtained from the DNA. The table includes 200,000 to 250,000 clones, around 87% detected once. This TCR was sampled from a man in his 60s with acute or convalescent COVID-19. The rearrangement uses TRBV7-9 and TRBJ2-1, with a possible D match to TRBD1 (5 bases). The sequenced sample was peripheral blood. CDR3 sequence: CASSLRGLTTNNEQFF. The DNA of the CDR3 is TGTGCCAGCAGCTTAAGGGGTCTTACAACTAACAATGAGCAGTTCTTC.